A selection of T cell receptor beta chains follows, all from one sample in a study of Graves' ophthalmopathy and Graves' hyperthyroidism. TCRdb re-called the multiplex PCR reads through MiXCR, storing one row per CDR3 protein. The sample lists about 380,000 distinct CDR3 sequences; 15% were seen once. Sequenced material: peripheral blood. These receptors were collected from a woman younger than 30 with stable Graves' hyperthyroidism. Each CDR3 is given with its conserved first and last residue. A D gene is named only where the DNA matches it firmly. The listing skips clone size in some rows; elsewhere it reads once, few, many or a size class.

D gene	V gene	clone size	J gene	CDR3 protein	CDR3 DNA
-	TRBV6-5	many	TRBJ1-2	CASRTVYGYTF	TGTGCCAGCCGGACAGTCTATGGCTACACCTTC
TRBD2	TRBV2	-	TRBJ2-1	CASSPGLAGYNEQFF	TGTGCCAGCAGTCCCGGACTAGCGGGATACAATGAGCAGTTCTTC
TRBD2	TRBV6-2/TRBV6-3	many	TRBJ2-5	CASSSSGVGQETQYF	TGTGCCAGCAGTTCCAGCGGGGTCGGTCAAGAGACCCAGTACTTC
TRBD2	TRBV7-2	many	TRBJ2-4	CASSPGGGAKNIQYF	TGTGCCAGCAGCCCCGGGGGGGGGGCCAAAAACATTCAGTACTTC
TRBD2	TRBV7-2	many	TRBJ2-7	CASSLTERGPYEQYF	TGTGCCAGCAGCTTAACGGAGCGGGGCCCCTACGAGCAGTACTTC
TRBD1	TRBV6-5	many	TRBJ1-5	CASSWLTGDNQPQHF	TGTGCCAGCAGTTGGCTGACAGGGGACAATCAGCCCCAGCATTTT
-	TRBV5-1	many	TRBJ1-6	CASSFGRNNSPLHF	TGTGCCAGCAGCTTTGGCAGGAACAATTCACCCCTCCACTTT
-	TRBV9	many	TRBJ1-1	CASSVRLGSPTEAFF	TGTGCCAGCAGCGTAAGACTTGGCAGCCCCACTGAAGCTTTCTTT
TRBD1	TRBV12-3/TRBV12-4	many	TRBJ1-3	CASSWDRGPGNTIYF	TGTGCCAGCAGTTGGGACAGGGGGCCTGGAAACACCATATATTTT
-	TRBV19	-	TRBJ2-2	CASTTPKDWLNTGELFF	TGTGCCAGTACCACCCCAAAGGACTGGCTAAACACCGGGGAGCTGTTTTTT
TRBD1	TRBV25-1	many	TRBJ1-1	CASSESPRGGRGRPGTEAFF	TGTGCCAGCAGTGAATCTCCCCGGGGAGGCAGGGGGCGACCGGGGACTGAAGCTTTCTTT
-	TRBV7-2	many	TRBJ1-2	CASSPPGYTF	TGTGCCAGCAGCCCCCCGGGCTACACCTTC
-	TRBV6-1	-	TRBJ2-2	CASSERGWDTSNTGELFF	TGTGCCAGCAGTGAACGCGGTTGGGACACCTCGAACACCGGGGAGCTGTTTTTT
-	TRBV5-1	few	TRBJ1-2	CASSLGAAAPNYGYTF	TGCGCCAGCAGCTTGGGGGCGGCGGCACCTAACTATGGCTACACCTTC
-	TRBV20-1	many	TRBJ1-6	CSARKGKGSPLHF	TGCAGTGCTAGAAAAGGAAAGGGTTCACCCCTCCACTTT
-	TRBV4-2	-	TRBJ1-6	CASSQEGDRSNSPLHF	TGTGCCAGCAGCCAAGAGGGTGACAGATCAAATTCACCCCTCCACTTT
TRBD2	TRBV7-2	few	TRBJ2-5	CASSILAGDIQETQYF	TGTGCCAGCAGCATCTTAGCGGGGGATATCCAAGAGACCCAGTACTTC
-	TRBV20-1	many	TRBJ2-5	CSARGGDGQETQYF	TGCAGTGCTAGAGGAGGAGACGGACAAGAGACCCAGTACTTC
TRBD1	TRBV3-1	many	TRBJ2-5	CASSQGSWQGEETQYF	TGTGCCAGCAGCCAAGGGTCCTGGCAGGGGGAAGAGACCCAGTACTTC
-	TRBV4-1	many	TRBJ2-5	CASSQVGWQGLGETQYF	TGCGCCAGCAGCCAAGTTGGGTGGCAGGGTTTAGGGGAGACCCAGTACTTC
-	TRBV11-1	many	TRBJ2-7	CASSWTVTYEQYF	TGTGCCAGCAGCTGGACAGTAACCTACGAGCAGTACTTC
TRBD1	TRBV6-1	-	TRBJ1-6	CASGTGRSSPLHF	TGTGCCAGCGGGACAGGGCGGAGTTCACCCCTCCACTTT
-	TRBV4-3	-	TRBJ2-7	CASSQDRVREQYF	TGCGCCAGCAGCCAAGATAGGGTTCGCGAGCAGTACTTC
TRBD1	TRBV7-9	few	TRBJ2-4	CATAGGLLAKNIQYF	TGTGCCACAGCAGGGGGCTTACTAGCCAAAAACATTCAGTACTTC
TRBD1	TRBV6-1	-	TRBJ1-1	CASSGGTGVIPEAFF	TGTGCCAGCAGTGGGGGGACAGGGGTAATTCCTGAAGCTTTCTTT
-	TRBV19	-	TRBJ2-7	CASSIDAAYEQYF	TGTGCCAGTAGTATAGATGCAGCCTACGAGCAGTACTTC
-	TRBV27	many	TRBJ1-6	CASIPQRISPLHF	TGTGCCAGCATCCCGCAGAGGATTTCACCCCTCCACTTT
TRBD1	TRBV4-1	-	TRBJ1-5	CASSHEQGVNNQPQHF	TGCGCCAGCAGCCATGAACAGGGGGTCAACAATCAGCCCCAGCATTTT